This T cell receptor beta chain was captured by sequencing in a study of OX40 agonist ivuxolimab in advanced cancers. The wider study: Dose-escalation cases comprised hepatocellular carcinoma, melanoma, renal cell or head and neck cancer. Three dose-escalation patients had partial responses: one with hepatocellular carcinoma and two with cutaneous melanoma. Therapy given before enrollment (anti-PD-1, anti-PD-L1 or anti-CTLA-4) was allowed, and 40% had some.

TCRdb's table, derived via immunoSEQ multiplex PCR, lists solely in-frame clones and lacks some. In the table there are tens of thousands of clones, about 95% of which are singletons. Looked up from germline, CDR1 is MNHEY and CDR2 is SVGAGI. The CDR3 extends over 14 amino acids. The V gene lost 2 bases and the J gene lost 7 bases, with 14 bases spanning the gap. The receptor was isolated from an adult with an advanced solid tumor such as melanoma, head and neck, liver or kidney cancer. The sample here was CD4+ or CD8+ T cells sorted from blood, taken in a trial of the OX40 agonist ivuxolimab. The chain is built from TRBV6-5 and TRBJ1-2; maybe TRBD1 (5 bases). DNA of the CDR3: TGTGCCAGCAGTTACAACACAGGCTTCACTGGCTACACCTTC. Amino acids: CASSYNTGFTGYTF.